This entry describes one TCR beta chain. This entry belongs to a study of blood T cell repertoires in COVID-19. Sequenced by immunoSEQ multiplex PCR; TCRdb stores in-frame clones only, minus some. The table lists fewer than 600,000 clones, around 89% of them singletons, with less than 2% in the top ten. In Cohort 3, a recovered donor had either two negative PCRs, clearance, or symptom resolution. V lost 8 bases to trimming and J lost 5 bases, with 13 bases between them. The germline V gene encodes CDR1 ENHRY and CDR2 SYGVKD. The CDR3 sequence is 13 residues long. Sequencing was performed on PBMCs or T cells enriched from blood (not recorded which). The chain is built from TRBV10-3 and TRBJ2-1, with D possibly TRBD2 on 5 matching bases. This receptor was taken from a woman between 35 and 50 years old who had recovered from COVID-19. The CDR3, as DNA: TGTGCCATCGGGGAGACTACCAACAATGAGCAGTTCTTC. Amino acid sequence: CAIGETTNNEQFF.